The clone carrying this T cell receptor beta chain was observed a few times. Authors' data handling: Amplification of reference gene primers was used by the study to estimate nucleated cell counts. TCRdb's table, derived via immunoSEQ multiplex PCR, lists solely in-frame clones and lacks some. The DNA was the basis for D and trimming; V, J and clone size are from that table. The sample holds some 96,000 clones, roughly 79% seen once. The data derive from a study of blood T cell repertoires in COVID-19. CDR1 is MDHEN and CDR2 is SYDVKM in the germline V gene. The CDR3 length is 15 residues. V lost 2 bases and J lost 7, with 15 bases in between.

Sequenced material: peripheral blood. The origin of this receptor is a man in his 70s with active or convalescent COVID-19. The genes are TRBV28 and TRBJ1-5; a weak D match, TRBD1 (6 bases). The CDR3 DNA follows: TGTGCCAGCAGTTTAAGCAGGGGATCTCAACAGCCCCAGCATTTT. This codes for CASSLSRGSQQPQHF.